This is a list of T cell receptor beta chains from one sample in a study of CD8+ T cells in alopecia areata. Repertoires were generated with immunoSEQ multiplex PCR, while TCRdb's copy carries only in-frame clones and drops some. The data show about 92,000 clones, roughly 40% seen once. Sequenced here: CD8+ T cells sorted from blood, sampled at week 24, from a patient treated with tofacitinib. These TCRs come from a human donor with alopecia areata. Each CDR3 is given with its conserved first and last residue. A D gene is named only where the DNA matches it firmly. The size entry is marked missing in some rows and otherwise reads once, few, many or a size class.

D gene	J gene	clone size	CDR3 length	V gene	CDR3 DNA	CDR3 protein
-	TRBJ1-1	-	12	TRBV29-1	TGCAGCGTTACAGACATGAACACTGAAGCTTTCTTT	CSVTDMNTEAFF
-	TRBJ2-3	once	14	TRBV27	TGTGCCAGCAGTGAAGGGGGGGAGGGAGATACGCAGTATTTT	CASSEGGEGDTQYF
-	TRBJ2-7	once	12	TRBV6-6	TGTGCCAGCAGTTACAGGCACGACGAGCAGTACTTC	CASSYRHDEQYF
TRBD1	TRBJ2-5	few	13	TRBV6-6	TGTGCCAGCAGTCCTGACAGGGGAGAGACCCAGTACTTC	CASSPDRGETQYF
-	TRBJ1-2	few	14	TRBV9	TGTGCCAGCAGCGTAGAAGAGATCAACTATGGCTACACCTTC	CASSVEEINYGYTF
-	TRBJ2-1	-	12	TRBV7-9	TGTGCCAGCAGCGAGCTTAACAATGAGCAGTTCTTC	CASSELNNEQFF
TRBD2	TRBJ2-3	-	15	TRBV5-1	TGCGCCAGCAGCTTAACGACTAGCGGGAGGGATACGCAGTATTTT	CASSLTTSGRDTQYF
-	TRBJ1-1	few	13	TRBV7-9	TGTGCCAGCACCCCGGACCCGTACTACGGAGCTTTCTTT	CASTPDPYYGAFF
TRBD2	TRBJ2-7	once	14	TRBV29-1	TGCAGCGTTGCATTCGGGGGGATCCCCTACGAGCAGTACTTC	CSVAFGGIPYEQYF
TRBD1	TRBJ2-1	few	16	TRBV2	TGTGCCAGTCCTCCCGGGGCGGAGACAGGGCACAATGAGCAGTTCTTC	CASPPGAETGHNEQFF
-	TRBJ2-2	-	14	TRBV19	TGTGCCAGTCACCCGTGGCAGGCCACCGGGGAGCTGTTTTTT	CASHPWQATGELFF
-	TRBJ2-2	-	15	TRBV10-3	TGTGCCATCAGTGAGCCGTGGGAGGACACCGGGGAGCTGTTTTTT	CAISEPWEDTGELFF
-	TRBJ2-7	-	13	TRBV4-1	TGCGCCAGCAGCCAAGGCCCGTCCTACGAGCAGTACTTC	CASSQGPSYEQYF
-	TRBJ1-2	-	16	TRBV15	TGTGCCACCAGCAGATCCCGTGGCAGGGAAGATTGGGGCTACACCTTC	CATSRSRGREDWGYTF